The 29 T cell receptor beta chains below were found in one sample sequenced in a study of cytomegalovirus exposure and HLA in healthy donors. This PCR relied on a set of 60 Vbeta primers and 13 Jbeta primers. Repertoires were generated with immunoSEQ multiplex PCR, while TCRdb's copy carries only in-frame clones and drops some. The sample records nearly 200,000 clones, 87% being singletons. Sequencing was done on a sample of PBMCs. The receptor source for this set is a young man in good health and CMV-seronegative.

V gene TRBV5-4 combines with J gene TRBJ2-3; D perhaps matches TRBD2 (6 bases). The V end was cut by 1 base, the J end by 3 bases, with 18 bases between. The length of the CDR3 is 17 residues. CDR1 and CDR2 (germline): SGHNT, YYREEE (reference sequence). The CDR3 DNA reads as TGTGCCAGCAGCTTGCCCCCGGGACTCGGTAATACAGATACGCAGTATTTT. It translates to CASSLPPGLGNTDTQYF.

As for this clone: A read error may account for a junction end that differs from germline. The chain is built from TRBV5-1 and TRBJ1-2; 9 bases match TRBD1. Germline V gene sequence: CDR1 SGHRS, CDR2 YFSETQ. The CDR3 spans 15 residues. Here the CDR3 DNA reads TGCGCCAGCAGTTTGGACAGGGGAGGACCTTATGGCTACACCTTC. This sequence encodes CASSLDRGGPYGYTF.

This clone appeared a few times. The chain carries TRBV29-1 and TRBJ1-6, with 10 nucleotides matching TRBD1. V lost 5 bases to trimming and J lost 5 bases; unmatched junction nucleotides: 6. The CDR3 covers 15 residues. Germline V lookup: CDR1 SQVTM, CDR2 ANQGSEA. For the CDR3, the DNA is TGCAGCGTTTCCTCCGGGACAGGGGATAATTCACCCCTCCACTTT. It codes for CSVSSGTGDNSPLHF.

V gene TRBV7-9 combines with J gene TRBJ1-1, with D perhaps TRBD1 (6 bases). CDR1 and CDR2 from the germline V gene are SEHNR and FQNEAQ (reference sequence). This CDR3 is built from 13 residues. Trimming took 1 base from V and 11 from J, leaving 14 bases between them. The CDR3 DNA reads as TGTGCCAGCAGCTTAGAGGGGGTCACAGAGGCTTTCTTT. It is translated as CASSLEGVTEAFF.

The chain combines TRBV27 with TRBJ2-3; no definite D call. The length of the CDR3 is 14 residues. Germline CDR1 and CDR2: MNHEY and SMNVEV (reference sequence). Trimming shortened V by 8 bases and J by 2 bases, and 14 bases separated the two germline ends. The CDR3 spells CASSVLRPTDTQYF. The CDR3 DNA is TGTGCCAGCTCCGTCTTGAGGCCCACAGATACGCAGTATTTT.

The chain joins TRBV5-1 to TRBJ2-1; 9 bases are shared with TRBD2. V was clipped by 4 bases and J by 4 bases; unmatched bases: 9. The CDR3 runs to 16 residues. CDR1 is SGHRS and CDR2 is YFSETQ in the germline V gene. CDR3 amino acids: CASSLALAGMYNEQFF. DNA for the CDR3: TGCGCCAGCAGCCTGGCACTAGCGGGCATGTACAATGAGCAGTTCTTC.

This clone has just a few counts. V and J are TRBV23-1 and TRBJ2-5, with 8 bases identical to TRBD1. The better agreement between TRBJ2-7 and the DNA end casts doubt on the J call. TRBV23-1 is recorded as an ORF, its role being uncertain. The CDR3 has 16 residues. CDR3: CASSQFWTGKSYEQYF. The CDR3 DNA sequence: TGCGCCAGCAGTCAATTCTGGACAGGGAAGTCCTACGAGCAGTACTTC.

The J gene is TRBJ2-1, the V gene TRBV19; 8 bases agree with TRBD1. The length of the CDR3 is 13 residues. Trimming cost V 4 bases and J 9 bases; bases outside gene matches: 5. Germline loops: CDR1 LNHDA, CDR2 SQIVND (reference sequence). CDR3 protein: CASSRTGGSEQFF. In DNA form, the CDR3 reads TGTGCCAGTAGTAGAACAGGGGGATCTGAGCAGTTCTTC.

The genes are TRBV30 and TRBJ2-5; TRBD2 is a possible D gene (6 bases). The CDR3 runs to 16 residues. Germline CDR1 reads GTSNPN; CDR2 reads SVGIG (reference sequence). The germline V and J ends were trimmed by 3 bases and 1 base, with 18 bases remaining between them. DNA for the CDR3: TGTGCCTGGAGAGAACCTAGGACGGGACTCCAAGAGACCCAGTACTTC. Its protein is CAWREPRTGLQETQYF.

The rearrangement joins TRBV6-1 to TRBJ2-3; D not resolved. V lost 1 base and J lost 5, with 7 bases in between. Germline V gene lookup returns CDR1 MNHNS and CDR2 SASEGT. The CDR3 length is 13 residues. CDR3 region: CASSEVWLDTQYF. CDR3 DNA sequence: TGTGCCAGCAGTGAAGTGTGGCTAGATACGCAGTATTTT.

This chain uses TRBV11-2 with TRBJ2-1, with 7 bases aligning to TRBD1. With 5 bases clipped from V and 7 bases from J, the junction kept 8 bases outside the gene matches. CDR3 length: 14 residues. Germline CDR1 reads SGHAT; CDR2 reads FQNNGV. DNA of the CDR3: TGTGCCAGCAGCCCAGCGGTGACAGGGAATGAGCAGTTCTTC. This gives the protein CASSPAVTGNEQFF.

This clone was recorded a few times. The genes are TRBV27 and TRBJ2-5, with 10 bases aligning to TRBD1. V lost 8 bases and J lost 5; bases outside the gene matches: 8. The CDR3 contains 14 residues. Per germline, CDR1 MNHEY and CDR2 SMNVEV (reference sequence). CDR3 in amino acids: CASGPDRGRETQYF. In DNA form, the CDR3 reads TGTGCCAGCGGGCCTGACAGGGGGCGTGAGACCCAGTACTTC.

The chain employs TRBV19 and TRBJ1-2, with D possibly TRBD1 on 6 matching bases. The CDR3 loop spans 14 amino acids. Germline CDR1 and CDR2: LNHDA and SQIVND (reference sequence). V was pared by 3 bases and J by 6 bases, with 14 bases between. The CDR3 DNA reads as TGTGCCAGTAGTATTCTGGTGGCAGGGGATGGCTACACCTTC. Translated, it gives CASSILVAGDGYTF.

This chain links TRBV14 with TRBJ2-6; D may be TRBD1 (7 bases). The CDR3 consists of 18 residues. The V end was cut by 2 bases, the J end by 0 bases, with 14 bases between. Germline V gives CDR1 SGHDN, CDR2 FVKESK. Written as DNA, the CDR3 is TGTGCCAGCAGCCAACTACGCGGGACAGTCTCTGGGGCCAACGTCCTGACTTTC. Residues: CASSQLRGTVSGANVLTF.

The chain couples TRBV6-5 to TRBJ1-1; 11 nucleotides line up with TRBD1. Germline CDR1 and CDR2: MNHEY and SVGAGI. The V and J ends lost 6 bases and 0 bases, in that order; junction bases with no gene match: 3. This CDR3 spans 15 amino acids. The CDR3 DNA reads as TGTGCCAGCAGGGGACAGGGGGTTTTGAACACTGAAGCTTTCTTT. Protein product: CASRGQGVLNTEAFF.

The rearrangement joins TRBV27 to TRBJ2-7; a weak D match, TRBD1 (5 bases). Deletions cut 6 bases from V and 3 bases from J, with 18 bases between. The CDR3 contains 15 residues. Germline V lookup: CDR1 MNHEY, CDR2 SMNVEV (reference sequence). CDR3 DNA: TGTGCCAGCAGCCGTCAGTGGGGCCATAACTACGAGCAGTACTTC. Its translation is CASSRQWGHNYEQYF.

This clone is a singleton in its sample. V is TRBV18 and J is TRBJ1-1; tentatively, D is TRBD1 (6 bases). V gave up 2 bases and J gave up 4 bases, with 26 bases separating them. Germline V CDR1 and CDR2: KGHSH, LQKENI. This CDR3 region has 19 residues. The CDR3 here is CASSPTLDRLTHGGTEAFF. The CDR3 DNA is TGTGCCAGCTCACCAACGCTCGACAGGCTCACTCACGGAGGCACTGAAGCTTTCTTT.

The chain employs TRBV29-1 and TRBJ1-5, with D perhaps TRBD1 (6 bases). Trimming stripped 4 bases from V and 5 bases from J, with 9 bases between. In germline, CDR1 is SQVTM, CDR2 ANQGSEA. This CDR3 is built from 12 residues. The CDR3 sequence is CSVGQDDQPQHF. DNA of the CDR3: TGCAGCGTTGGACAGGATGATCAGCCCCAGCATTTT.

The chain recombines TRBV9 with TRBJ1-4; a possible D gene is TRBD1 (6 bases). The CDR3 has 15 amino acids. The germline V and J ends were trimmed by 3 bases and 3 bases, with 12 bases remaining between them. The germline gives CDR1 SGDLS, CDR2 YYNGEE. CDR3 protein: CASSARQEPNEKLFF. CDR3 bases: TGTGCCAGCAGCGCCCGACAGGAGCCTAATGAAAAACTGTTTTTT.

The chain recombines TRBV13 with TRBJ2-3, with 7 bases that match TRBD2. Germline values: CDR1 PRHDT, CDR2 FYEKMQ (reference sequence). This CDR3 comprises 16 residues. With 1 base clipped from V and 5 bases from J, the junction kept 9 bases outside the gene matches. In DNA, the CDR3 is TGTGCCAGCAGCTTAGATGGGGGGGAGCAGGAAGATACGCAGTATTTT. Translated, it gives CASSLDGGEQEDTQYF.

V is TRBV6-5 and J is TRBJ1-3; 9 nucleotides line up with TRBD1. The germline V gene encodes CDR1 MNHEY and CDR2 SVGAGI. V was clipped by 5 bases and J by 8 bases; unmatched bases: 7. The CDR3 runs 14 residues. The CDR3 DNA sequence: TGTGCCAGCAGTGGGACAGGGACCTTGGACACCATATATTTT. This translates into CASSGTGTLDTIYF.

The V and J genes are TRBV6-5 and TRBJ1-1; D is perhaps TRBD1 (6 bases). Germline lookup yields CDR1 MNHEY and CDR2 SVGAGI. Trimming took off 2 bases at V and 8 bases at J, with 15 bases between the two ends. The CDR3 is made up of 14 amino acids. The CDR3 loop reads CASSYAGGPSEAFF. CDR3 bases: TGTGCCAGCAGTTACGCTGGGGGCCCCTCGGAAGCTTTCTTT.

The chain carries TRBV2 and TRBJ2-1; 15 bases are a match to TRBD2. CDR3 length equals 22 residues. V gave up 11 bases and J gave up 0 bases; unmatched junction bases: 23. Germline CDR1 reads SNHLY; CDR2 reads FYNNEI. The CDR3 DNA is TGTGCCGGTCAGTGGAGGCTCGCGGGACTAGCGGGGGGCCAGAGCTCCTACAATGAGCAGTTCTTC. It translates to CAGQWRLAGLAGGQSSYNEQFF.

The CDR3 DNA sequence: TGTGCCATCAGTGAGGGGACAGGGTCCCAAGAGACCCAGTACTTC. Translated: CAISEGTGSQETQYF. The rearrangement joins TRBV10-3 to TRBJ2-5, with 9 bases that match TRBD1. Per germline, CDR1 ENHRY and CDR2 SYGVKD. The CDR3 is 15 residues long. J was trimmed by 1 base and V by 2 bases; bases with no gene match: 2.

This clone was counted once. The chain combines TRBV13 with TRBJ1-1; D is ambiguous. The CDR3 loop spans 13 amino acids. Germline CDR1 and CDR2: PRHDT and FYEKMQ (reference sequence). Deletions cut 1 base from V and 4 bases from J, with 7 bases between. The CDR3 region is CASSLEGSTEAFF. CDR3 nucleotide sequence: TGTGCCAGCAGCTTAGAAGGGAGCACTGAAGCTTTCTTT. The complete variable domain, with remaining parts taken from reference TRBV13 and TRBJ1-1, reads AAGVIQSPRHLIKEKRETATLKCYPIPRHDTVYWYQQGPGQDPQFLISFYEKMQSDKGSIPDRFSAQQFSDYHSELNMSSLELGDSALYFCASSLEGSTEAFFGQGTRLTVV.

This chain links TRBV28 with TRBJ1-4, with no clear D. V shed 10 bases and J shed 8 bases, with 17 bases lying between them. The germline V gene encodes CDR1 MDHEN and CDR2 SYDVKM. This CDR3 comprises 13 residues. The CDR3 sequence is CATHVRPREKLFF. CDR3 bases: TGTGCCACGCACGTGCGGCCTCGGGAAAAACTGTTTTTT.

The rearrangement links TRBV28 to TRBJ2-1, with TRBD2 as a possible D gene (7 bases). The V gene's germline CDR1 is MDHEN and CDR2 SYDVKM. CDR3 length: 19 residues. Trimming cost V 6 bases and J 0 bases, with 24 bases left between them. The CDR3 DNA is TGTGCCAGCAGCCCACCCGGGGGAGGGGGGCAGAGCTCCTACAATGAGCAGTTCTTC. It translates to CASSPPGGGGQSSYNEQFF.

The gene calls are TRBV28 and TRBJ2-7; 14 bases map to TRBD2. The CDR3 is 21 amino acids. V trimming: 3 bases; J trimming: 0 bases; junction bases outside the gene matches: 16. Germline values: CDR1 MDHEN, CDR2 SYDVKM. CDR3 protein: CASSFGLAGGSLHFNSYEQYF. The CDR3 nucleotides are TGTGCCAGCAGTTTCGGACTAGCGGGAGGCTCCTTACACTTCAACTCCTACGAGCAGTACTTC.

V gene TRBV19 combines with J gene TRBJ2-5; TRBD1 matches at 8 bases. J lost 0 bases, V lost 3 bases, and 3 bases had no gene match. The CDR3 extends over 15 amino acids. Germline values: CDR1 LNHDA, CDR2 SQIVND (reference sequence). In DNA form, the CDR3 reads TGTGCCAGTAGTATTGGGACAGGCTACCAAGAGACCCAGTACTTC. Its translation: CASSIGTGYQETQYF.